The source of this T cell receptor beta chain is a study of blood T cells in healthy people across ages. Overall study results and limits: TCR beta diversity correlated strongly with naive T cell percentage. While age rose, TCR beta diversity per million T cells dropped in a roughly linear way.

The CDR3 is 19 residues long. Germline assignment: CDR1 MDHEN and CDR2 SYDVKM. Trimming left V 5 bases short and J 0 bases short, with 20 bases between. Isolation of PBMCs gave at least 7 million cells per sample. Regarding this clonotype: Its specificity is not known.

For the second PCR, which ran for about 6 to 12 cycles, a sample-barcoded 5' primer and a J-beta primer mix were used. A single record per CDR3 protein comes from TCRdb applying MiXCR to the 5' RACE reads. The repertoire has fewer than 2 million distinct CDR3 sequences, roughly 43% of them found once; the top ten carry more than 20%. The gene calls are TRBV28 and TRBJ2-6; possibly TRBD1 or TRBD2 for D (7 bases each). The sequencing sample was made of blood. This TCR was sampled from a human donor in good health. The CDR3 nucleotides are TGTGCCAGCAGTACACGGGGAGGGGGCCCCTACTCTGGGGCCAACGTCCTGACTTTC. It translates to CASSTRGGGPYSGANVLTF.